The 26 T cell receptor beta chains in this list originate from one sample, sequenced in a study of shared clonotypes between healthy human individuals. Profiled with immunoSEQ multiplex PCR; TCRdb holds only in-frame clones, not every one. The sample yields around 1.5 million clones, 95% to 99% seen once. What was sequenced was naive CD4+ T cells sorted from blood. Subset noted: CD45RA+ positively selected. The receptors derive from a man between 25 and 39 years old in good health.

V usage is TRBV5-1 and J usage is TRBJ2-1; D is possibly TRBD1 or TRBD2 (5 bases each). Trimming left V 4 bases short and J 5 bases short, with 13 bases between. CDR1 is SGHRS, CDR2 YFSETQ, per germline. The CDR3 consists of 14 residues. CDR3 in amino acids: CASSNPRGHNEQFF. The CDR3 nucleotides are TGCGCCAGCAGCAACCCCCGGGGCCACAATGAGCAGTTCTTC.

This clone was observed once. V and J are TRBV5-4 and TRBJ2-7, with D perhaps matching TRBD2 (5 bases). V was pared by 0 bases and J by 6 bases, with 16 bases between. Germline V gene lookup returns CDR1 SGHNT and CDR2 YYREEE (reference sequence). The CDR3 is 15 residues long. The CDR3: CASSLAGGAWSEQYF. The CDR3 region has the DNA TGTGCCAGCAGCTTGGCCGGAGGAGCGTGGAGCGAGCAGTACTTC.

The gene calls are TRBV4-1 and TRBJ1-1, with D possibly being TRBD1 (6 bases). CDR1 is MGHRA and CDR2 is YSYEKL in the germline V gene. Trimming removed 4 bases from V and 4 bases from J, with 16 bases in between. This CDR3 region has 15 residues. CDR3 sequence: CASSPPRGGFTEAFF. The CDR3 DNA sequence: TGCGCCAGCAGCCCCCCCAGGGGAGGTTTCACTGAAGCTTTCTTT.

V and J are TRBV7-2 and TRBJ1-5; tentative D call: TRBD1 (6 bases). The CDR3 has 17 amino acids. Germline CDR1 and CDR2: SGHTA and FQGNSA. The V and J ends lost 0 bases and 4 bases respectively, with 16 bases between them. The chain's CDR3 is CASSLAPYRVANQPQHF. The CDR3 region has the DNA TGTGCCAGCAGCTTAGCTCCTTACAGGGTAGCGAATCAGCCCCAGCATTTT.

This clone was detected only once. The chain employs TRBV5-4 and TRBJ2-5, with TRBD2 identical over 13 bases. CDR3 length: 16 residues. V lost 3 bases, J lost 5 bases, and 7 bases stayed unmatched. Per the germline V gene, CDR1 is SGHNT and CDR2 is YYREEE (reference sequence). The CDR3 nucleotides are TGTGCCAGCAGCTCACTAGCGGGAGGGGATCAGGAGACCCAGTACTTC. Residues: CASSSLAGGDQETQYF.

The chain employs TRBV27 and TRBJ2-1; D ambiguous. Trimming removed 2 bases at V and 2 bases at J, with 10 bases between. Germline V gene lookup returns CDR1 MNHEY and CDR2 SMNVEV (reference sequence). The CDR3 spans 15 residues. The CDR3 nucleotides are TGTGCCAGCAGTTTAATGGCGCAACCCTACAATGAGCAGTTCTTC. Amino acid sequence: CASSLMAQPYNEQFF.

The rearrangement uses TRBV25-1 and TRBJ2-7; 10 nucleotides agree with TRBD2. The CDR3 runs to 14 residues. CDR1 is MGHDK, CDR2 SYGVNS, per germline. With 5 bases clipped from V and 6 bases from J, the junction kept 7 bases outside the gene matches. The CDR3 nucleotides read TGTGCCAGCAGTATCCTAGCGGGAGAAGCCGAGCAGTACTTC. It translates to CASSILAGEAEQYF.

DNA of the CDR3: TGTGCCAGCAGGTGGTCGACACAGAACACCGGGGAGCTGTTTTTT. Protein: CASRWSTQNTGELFF. The J gene is TRBJ2-2, the V gene TRBV6-5; D gene uncertain. The CDR3 is made up of 15 amino acids. CDR1 MNHEY and CDR2 SVGAGI come from the germline V gene. Trimming removed 6 bases at V and 1 base at J, with 12 bases between.

The chain employs TRBV7-8 and TRBJ1-1; 7 nucleotides match TRBD1. J was trimmed by 1 base and V by 4 bases; bases with no gene match: 3. Germline V gene lookup returns CDR1 SGHVS and CDR2 FQNEAQ. The CDR3 runs to 14 residues. Here the CDR3 reads CASSYRTGNTEAFF. CDR3 nucleotides: TGTGCCAGCAGCTACCGGACAGGGAACACTGAAGCTTTCTTT.

V gene TRBV11-2 combines with J gene TRBJ2-1; 8 bases agree with TRBD2. The CDR3 is 15 amino acids. Germline V gene lookup returns CDR1 SGHAT and CDR2 FQNNGV. Losses at the gene ends were 4 bases for V and 8 bases for J; bases not matched to a gene: 10. CDR3 nucleotides: TGTGCCAGCAGCTCAATTAGCGGGAAAGGCTATGAGCAGTTCTTC. Amino acid sequence: CASSSISGKGYEQFF.

The genes are TRBV4-1 and TRBJ1-5; 9 nucleotides line up with TRBD1. V gave up 1 base and J gave up 6 bases; unmatched junction bases: 7. The CDR3 runs 16 residues. Germline V gene data show CDR1 as MGHRA and CDR2 as YSYEKL. CDR3 amino acids: CASSQGGGQGSQPQHF. The CDR3 DNA is TGCGCCAGCAGCCAAGGGGGGGGACAGGGAAGTCAGCCCCAGCATTTT.

The chain combines TRBV5-1 with TRBJ2-1; D perhaps matches TRBD2 (6 bases). CDR3 length equals 17 residues. Germline CDR1 is SGHRS and CDR2 is YFSETQ. V was shortened by 2 bases and J by 3 bases, with 18 bases between the two germline ends. In nucleotides, the CDR3 is TGCGCCAGCAGCTTTAGAACTAGCAGGACGTACTACAATGAGCAGTTCTTC. It translates to CASSFRTSRTYYNEQFF.

Concerning this clone: Other DNA sequences in the sample encode the same CDR3. The rearrangement uses TRBV28 and TRBJ2-1, with D unresolved. CDR1 and CDR2 (germline): MDHEN, SYDVKM. The CDR3 extends over 12 amino acids. The germline V and J ends were trimmed by 1 base and 8 bases, with 6 bases remaining between them. In DNA form, the CDR3 reads TGTGCCAGCAGTTTATCTGGCTATGAGCAGTTCTTC. It is translated as CASSLSGYEQFF.

The chain employs TRBV19 and TRBJ2-7; D perhaps matches TRBD1 (5 bases). The CDR3 consists of 14 residues. V was cut by 3 bases and J by 0 bases, with 9 bases left in between. Germline V gene data show CDR1 as LNHDA and CDR2 as SQIVND (reference sequence). The CDR3 DNA sequence: TGTGCCAGTAGTATTTCCAGGGTCTCCTACGAGCAGTACTTC. Its protein product is CASSISRVSYEQYF.

The V gene is TRBV2, the J gene TRBJ2-2; 8 bases agree with TRBD1. Germline values: CDR1 SNHLY, CDR2 FYNNEI. The CDR3 is 15 amino acids. Trimming at V came to 5 bases and at J to 1 base, leaving 3 bases not matched to a gene. This chain's CDR3 is CASSLDRGNTGELFF. CDR3 DNA: TGTGCCAGCAGTCTTGACAGGGGGAACACCGGGGAGCTGTTTTTT.

This chain links TRBV29-1 with TRBJ2-1; D is perhaps TRBD1 or TRBD2 (5 bases each). Trimming took 2 bases from V and 6 from J, leaving 8 bases between them. The germline V gene encodes CDR1 SQVTM and CDR2 ANQGSEA. The length of the CDR3 is 12 residues. The CDR3 DNA follows: TGCAGCGTTGAAAAGGGACCCAATGAGCAGTTCTTC. This translates into CSVEKGPNEQFF.

This chain joins TRBV28 and TRBJ2-1, with 10 bases that match TRBD2. Germline values: CDR1 MDHEN, CDR2 SYDVKM. J was trimmed by 4 bases and V by 7 bases; bases with no gene match: 4. The CDR3 is 14 residues long. The CDR3 spells CASTIAGGYNEQFF. CDR3 in DNA: TGTGCCAGCACGATAGCGGGAGGATACAATGAGCAGTTCTTC.

A word on this clone: Mismatch with germline at one junction end may stem from a read error. The rearrangement joins TRBV5-3 to TRBJ2-7; 9 bases match TRBD2. TRBV5-3 is treated as an ORF (open reading frame) with a function not yet certain. The CDR3 covers 14 residues. Here the CDR3 reads CASSLLAGGYEQYF. The CDR3 DNA sequence: TGTGCCAGCAGCTTGTTGGCGGGAGGGTACGAGCAGTACTTC.

This clone appeared a single time. V gene TRBV7-6 combines with J gene TRBJ1-1; 7 bases fit TRBD1. This CDR3 region has 14 residues. Germline V gives CDR1 SGHVS, CDR2 FNYEAQ. The V segment lost 3 bases and the J segment 2 bases; nucleotides outside the gene matches: 3. The CDR3 reads CASSLHRGNTEAFF. DNA of the CDR3: TGTGCCAGCAGCTTGCACAGGGGAAACACTGAAGCTTTCTTT.

V gene TRBV7-8 combines with J gene TRBJ2-7; tentatively, D is TRBD2 (7 bases). V was trimmed by 5 bases and J by 4 bases, leaving 18 bases between them. In germline, CDR1 is SGHVS, CDR2 FQNEAQ. This CDR3 has 15 residues. The CDR3: CASSQLGGVRYEQYF. DNA of the CDR3: TGTGCCAGCAGCCAATTAGGGGGGGTTCGGTACGAGCAGTACTTC.

This clone was detected only once. Other DNA sequences in this sample translate to the same CDR3. The chain combines TRBV7-2 with TRBJ1-5; 7 nucleotides match TRBD1. Losses at the gene ends were 3 bases for V and 4 bases for J; bases not matched to a gene: 0. Per germline, CDR1 SGHTA and CDR2 FQGNSA. The CDR3 extends over 13 amino acids. The CDR3 protein is CASSFRGNQPQHF. For the CDR3, the DNA is TGTGCCAGCAGCTTCAGGGGGAATCAGCCCCAGCATTTT.

Concerning this clone itself: Distinct nucleotide sequences in the sample also encode this CDR3. CDR3 DNA sequence: TGTGCCAGCAGCTTAGGGGGACTAGCGGGAGATTACAATGAGCAGTTCTTC. This encodes CASSLGGLAGDYNEQFF. The gene calls are TRBV7-9 and TRBJ2-1, with 14 bases identical to TRBD2. The CDR3 consists of 17 residues. Germline CDR1 is SEHNR and CDR2 is FQNEAQ (reference sequence). V was clipped by 1 base and J by 4 bases; unmatched bases: 3.

The chain couples TRBV6-5 to TRBJ2-7; 8 bases are a match to TRBD1. This CDR3 spans 16 amino acids. Germline CDR1 is MNHEY and CDR2 is SVGAGI. V trimming: 0 bases; J trimming: 6 bases; junction bases outside the gene matches: 10. The CDR3 DNA is TGTGCCAGCAGTTACTCATGCGGACAGGGTGTCTGCGAGCAGTACTTC. This sequence encodes CASSYSCGQGVCEQYF.

This chain joins TRBV6-1 and TRBJ1-2; possible D gene TRBD1, 5 bases. The germline gives CDR1 MNHNS, CDR2 SASEGT. The CDR3 is 14 amino acids. Trimming removed 0 bases at V and 4 bases at J, with 9 bases between. The CDR3 sequence is CASSEAVTAYGYTF. The DNA of the CDR3 is TGTGCCAGCAGTGAAGCGGTGACAGCCTATGGCTACACCTTC.

This clone was seen a single time. This rearrangement joins TRBV5-1 to TRBJ2-7; unclear D gene. This CDR3 is 13 amino acids long. The germline CDR1 and CDR2 sequences are SGHRS and YFSETQ. Trimming stripped 4 bases from V and 3 bases from J, with 11 bases between. CDR3 sequence: CASSTDPGYEQYF. In DNA form, the CDR3 reads TGCGCCAGCAGCACGGATCCCGGCTACGAGCAGTACTTC.

V is TRBV18 and J is TRBJ2-1, with 9 bases that match TRBD2. Germline assignment: CDR1 KGHSH and CDR2 LQKENI. The CDR3 has 17 residues. V shed 2 bases and J 5 bases; nucleotides not matched to a gene: 10. As DNA, the CDR3 is TGTGCCAGCTCACCATCGGCTAGCGGGATACCCGACAATGAGCAGTTCTTC. Amino acid sequence: CASSPSASGIPDNEQFF.